A selection of T cell receptor beta chains follows, all from one sample in a study of Graves' ophthalmopathy and Graves' hyperthyroidism. TCRdb fed the multiplex PCR reads into MiXCR, producing one record per CDR3 protein. The sample consists of around 470,000 distinct CDR3 sequences, around 15% of them appearing once. Sequencing used blood. Source of these receptors: a woman aged 25-40 years with Graves' ophthalmopathy. The CDR3 runs from the conserved cysteine through the conserved F or W. A D gene is named only where the DNA matches it firmly. Rows give clone size only sometimes, using once, few, many, or a class for an expanded clone.

abundance	d_gene	v_gene	j_gene	CDR3aa	CDR3nt
many	NA	TRBV20-1	TRBJ2-5	CSAVTQETQYF	TGCAGTGCCGTGACACAAGAGACCCAGTACTTC
few	TRBD1	TRBV10-3	TRBJ1-5	CAISEGQGASQPQHF	TGTGCCATCAGTGAGGGACAGGGGGCTTCTCAGCCCCAGCATTTT
many	TRBD1	TRBV6-1	TRBJ1-3	CASGQGIGNTIYF	TGTGCCAGCGGACAGGGAATAGGAAACACCATATATTTT
many	NA	TRBV12-3/TRBV12-4	TRBJ2-7	CASRGGMVSEQYF	TGTGCCAGCCGTGGAGGGATGGTTAGCGAGCAGTACTTC
NA	NA	TRBV20-1	TRBJ1-1	CSARAGAGDGTEAFF	TGCAGTGCTAGAGCCGGGGCAGGGGACGGGACTGAAGCTTTCTTT
many	TRBD1	TRBV30	TRBJ1-1	CAWSVQGAGEAFF	TGTGCCTGGAGTGTACAGGGGGCTGGTGAAGCTTTCTTT
NA	NA	TRBV20-1	TRBJ1-5	CSARVRGDQPQHF	TGCAGTGCTAGAGTACGGGGCGATCAGCCCCAGCATTTT
many	NA	TRBV6-1	TRBJ1-6	CASSEQDAYNSPLHF	TGTGCCAGCAGTGAACAAGACGCCTATAATTCACCCCTCCACTTT
many	TRBD2	TRBV7-9	TRBJ2-7	CASSLVRLSGRQEQYF	TGTGCCAGCAGCTTAGTCAGGCTAAGCGGGAGGCAAGAGCAGTACTTC
many	NA	TRBV10-3	TRBJ1-1	CAISESIKDTEAFF	TGTGCCATCAGTGAGTCGATAAAGGACACTGAAGCTTTCTTT
many	TRBD1	TRBV12-3/TRBV12-4	TRBJ1-1	CASSKDRARGRVFF	TGTGCCAGCAGTAAAGACAGGGCCCGGGGAAGGGTTTTCTTT
many	NA	TRBV24-1	TRBJ2-7	CATSRSGSSYEQYF	TGTGCCACCAGTCGATCAGGCAGCTCCTACGAGCAGTACTTC
many	NA	TRBV18	TRBJ2-7	CASSPRQESYEQYF	TGTGCCAGCTCACCACGTCAGGAATCCTACGAGCAGTACTTC
many	TRBD2	TRBV10-1	TRBJ2-5	CASSRQGAGGQKETQYF	TGCGCCAGCAGTCGACAGGGAGCGGGGGGCCAGAAGGAGACCCAGTACTTC
many	NA	TRBV12-3/TRBV12-4	TRBJ2-7	CASCRGSSYEQYF	TGTGCCAGTTGCAGGGGTAGCTCCTACGAGCAGTACTTC
many	NA	TRBV12-3/TRBV12-4	TRBJ1-2	CASSLSTSYSYGYTF	TGTGCCAGCAGTTTAAGTACTTCCTACAGCTATGGCTACACCTTC
many	NA	TRBV6-1	TRBJ1-5	CASTVVVWDQPQHF	TGTGCCAGCACCGTTGTAGTTTGGGATCAGCCCCAGCATTTT
few	TRBD2	TRBV7-9	TRBJ2-7	CASSSPASGRYEQYF	TGTGCCAGCAGCTCCCCCGCTAGCGGGAGATACGAGCAGTACTTC
many	NA	TRBV27	TRBJ1-1	CASSSRRGRMNTEAFF	TGTGCCAGCAGTTCCAGGAGGGGTCGAATGAACACTGAAGCTTTCTTT
many	NA	TRBV6-1	TRBJ1-2	CASSESGTVYGYTF	TGTGCCAGCAGTGAATCGGGCACCGTCTATGGCTACACCTTC
NA	TRBD1	TRBV11-2	TRBJ2-7	CASSGDRGAKQYF	TGTGCCAGCAGCGGGGACAGGGGGGCGAAGCAGTACTTC
many	NA	TRBV29-1	TRBJ2-2	CSVEDPRAPTGELFF	TGCAGCGTTGAAGATCCAAGGGCCCCAACCGGGGAGCTGTTTTTT
many	TRBD1	TRBV7-9	TRBJ2-5	CASSLSKGQGPETQYF	TGTGCCAGCAGCTTAAGTAAGGGACAGGGGCCGGAGACCCAGTACTTC
many	NA	TRBV29-1	TRBJ1-2	CSVDDLEGYTF	TGCAGCGTTGATGATTTGGAGGGCTACACCTTC
few	NA	TRBV2	TRBJ2-7	CASSVVHYEQYF	TGTGCCAGCAGTGTAGTCCACTACGAGCAGTACTTC
many	TRBD1	TRBV28	TRBJ2-7	CASRLGQAYEQYF	TGTGCCAGCAGATTAGGACAGGCCTACGAGCAGTACTTC
few	NA	TRBV25-1	TRBJ2-2	CASSEAERHTGELFF	TGTGCCAGCAGTGAAGCAGAGCGGCACACCGGGGAGCTGTTTTTT
many	NA	TRBV6-1	TRBJ1-1	CASLNWDTEAFF	TGTGCCAGCCTAAACTGGGACACTGAAGCTTTCTTT
NA	NA	TRBV24-1	TRBJ2-3	CATSDSQTALSDTQYF	TGTGCCACCAGTGATTCTCAGACCGCGCTTTCTGATACGCAGTATTTT
many	TRBD1	TRBV9	TRBJ1-1	CASSAGQQSNTEAFF	TGTGCCAGCAGCGCGGGACAGCAATCGAACACTGAAGCTTTCTTT
many	NA	TRBV28	TRBJ1-2	CASSARDTNYGYTF	TGTGCCAGCAGTGCCCGGGACACAAACTATGGCTACACCTTC
many	NA	TRBV19	TRBJ1-3	CASSVSGPTSGNTIYF	TGTGCCAGTAGCGTCAGCGGCCCCACCTCTGGAAACACCATATATTTT
many	NA	TRBV15	TRBJ2-7	CATRRSNSYEQYF	TGTGCCACCAGGAGGAGCAACTCCTACGAGCAGTACTTC
NA	NA	TRBV6-1	TRBJ1-6	CASRWDSSSYNSPLHF	TGTGCCAGCAGATGGGACTCCAGCTCCTATAATTCACCCCTCCACTTT
many	NA	TRBV5-1	TRBJ1-2	CASSVAPGLQEYGYTF	TGCGCCAGCAGCGTGGCCCCCGGGCTACAAGAGTATGGCTACACCTTC
many	NA	TRBV19	TRBJ1-1	CASSTGQTTEAFF	TGTGCCAGTAGTACAGGGCAGACCACTGAAGCTTTCTTT